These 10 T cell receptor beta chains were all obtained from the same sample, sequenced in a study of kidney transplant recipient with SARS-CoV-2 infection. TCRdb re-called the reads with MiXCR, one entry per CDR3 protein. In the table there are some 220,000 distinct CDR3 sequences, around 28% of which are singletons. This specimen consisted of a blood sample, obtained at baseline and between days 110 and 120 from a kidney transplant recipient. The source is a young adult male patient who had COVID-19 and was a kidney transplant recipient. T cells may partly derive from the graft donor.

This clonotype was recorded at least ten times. The CDR3 reads CASSVGTANSPLHF. The CDR3 region has the DNA TGTGCCAGCAGCGTAGGGACAGCCAATTCACCCCTCCACTTT. V is TRBV9 and J is TRBJ1-6, with TRBD1 as a possible D gene (6 bases). This CDR3 spans 14 amino acids. The ends were cut back, 0 bases at V and 7 bases at J, with 8 bases in the middle. The V gene's germline CDR1 is SGDLS and CDR2 YYNGEE. Based on the CDR3 plus reference TRBV9 and TRBJ1-6, the full variable domain is DSGVTQTPKHLITATGQRVTLRCSPRSGDLSVYWYQQSLDQGLQFLIQYYNGEERAKGNILERFSAQQFPDLHSELNLSSLELGDSALYFCASSVGTANSPLHFGNGTRLTVT.

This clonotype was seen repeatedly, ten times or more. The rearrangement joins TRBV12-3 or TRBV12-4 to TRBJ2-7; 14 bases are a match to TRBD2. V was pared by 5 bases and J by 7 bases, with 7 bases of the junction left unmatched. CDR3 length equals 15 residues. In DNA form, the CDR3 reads TGTGCCAGCAGTCTGGGACTAGCGGGAGTAGGAGAGCAGTACGTC. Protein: CASSLGLAGVGEQYV.

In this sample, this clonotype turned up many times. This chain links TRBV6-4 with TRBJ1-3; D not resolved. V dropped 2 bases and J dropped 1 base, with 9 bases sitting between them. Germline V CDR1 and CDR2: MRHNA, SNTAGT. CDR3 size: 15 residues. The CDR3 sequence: CASSDTRRSGNTIYF. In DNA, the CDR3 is TGTGCCAGCAGTGACACCCGGCGGTCTGGAAACACCATATATTTT.

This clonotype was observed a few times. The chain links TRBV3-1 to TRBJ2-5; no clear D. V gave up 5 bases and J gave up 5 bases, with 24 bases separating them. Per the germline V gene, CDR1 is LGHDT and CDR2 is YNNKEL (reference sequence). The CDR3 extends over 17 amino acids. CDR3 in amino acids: CASSSYGPISFSETQYF. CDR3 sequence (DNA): TGTGCCAGCAGCTCTTACGGTCCCATTTCTTTCTCTGAGACCCAGTACTTC.

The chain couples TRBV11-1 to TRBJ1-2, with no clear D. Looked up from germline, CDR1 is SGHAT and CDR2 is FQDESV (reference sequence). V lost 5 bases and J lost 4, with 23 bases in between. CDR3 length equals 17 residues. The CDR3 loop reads CASSTGYKAGKTYGYTF. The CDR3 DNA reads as TGTGCCAGCAGCACGGGATATAAGGCTGGAAAGACCTATGGCTACACCTTC. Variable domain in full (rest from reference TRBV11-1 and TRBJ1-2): EAEVAQSPRYKITEKSQAVAFWCDPISGHATLYWYRQILGQGPELLVQFQDESVVDDSQLPKDRFSAERLKGVDSTLKIQPAELGDSAMYLCASSTGYKAGKTYGYTFGSGTRLTVV.

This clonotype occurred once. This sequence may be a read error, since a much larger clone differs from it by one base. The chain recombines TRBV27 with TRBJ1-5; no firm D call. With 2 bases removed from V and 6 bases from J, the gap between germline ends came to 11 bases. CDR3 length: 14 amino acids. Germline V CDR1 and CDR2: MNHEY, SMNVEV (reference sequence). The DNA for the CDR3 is TGTGCCAGCAGTTTAGACCGTGTTGCTCAGCCCCAGCATTTT. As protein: CASSLDRVAQPQHF.

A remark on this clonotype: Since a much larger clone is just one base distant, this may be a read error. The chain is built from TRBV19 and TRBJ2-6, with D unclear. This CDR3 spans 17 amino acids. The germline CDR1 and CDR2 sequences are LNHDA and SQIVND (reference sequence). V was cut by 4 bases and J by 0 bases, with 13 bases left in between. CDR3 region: CASSTIGISSGANVLTF. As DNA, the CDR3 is TGTGCCAGTAGTACTATAGGGATTTCCTCTGGGGCCAACGTCCTGACTTTC.

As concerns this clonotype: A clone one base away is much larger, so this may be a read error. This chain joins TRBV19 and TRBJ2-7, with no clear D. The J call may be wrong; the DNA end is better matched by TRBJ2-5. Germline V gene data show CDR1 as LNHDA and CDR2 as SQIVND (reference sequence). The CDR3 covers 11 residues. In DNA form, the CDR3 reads TGTACCAGTAGTATGGGAGAGACCCAGTACTTC. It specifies CTSSMGETQYF.

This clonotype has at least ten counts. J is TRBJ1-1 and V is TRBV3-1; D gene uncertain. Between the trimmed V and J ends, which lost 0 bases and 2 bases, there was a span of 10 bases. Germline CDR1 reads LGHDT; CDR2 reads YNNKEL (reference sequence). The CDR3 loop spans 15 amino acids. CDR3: CASSQDGPTNTEAFF. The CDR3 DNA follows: TGTGCCAGCAGCCAAGATGGTCCAACCAACACTGAAGCTTTCTTT.

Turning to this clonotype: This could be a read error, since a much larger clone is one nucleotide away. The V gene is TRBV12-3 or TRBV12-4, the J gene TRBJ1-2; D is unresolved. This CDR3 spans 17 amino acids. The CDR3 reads CASSIAPTAGKTYGYNF. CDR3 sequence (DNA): TGTGCCAGCAGTATAGCACCCACAGCAGGAAAGACCTATGGCTACAACTTC.